The 19 T cell receptor beta chains below all came from one sample that was sequenced in a study of blood T cell repertoires in COVID-19. Generated by immunoSEQ multiplex PCR, the TCRdb table keeps only in-frame clones and is missing some. The repertoire has 95,000 to 150,000 clones, more than 70% of them found once; the top ten carry 3.9%. Sequenced: peripheral blood. The receptors here all came from a man aged 60-69 years with acute or convalescent COVID-19.

Of note for this clone: Additional DNA sequences in this sample encode the identical CDR3. The chain employs TRBV7-2 and TRBJ1-4; D is unresolved. The V end lost 1 base, the J end lost 5 bases, and 8 bases lay between the germline ends. The CDR3 runs to 14 residues. Germline V gene lookup returns CDR1 SGHTA and CDR2 FQGNSA. The CDR3 DNA is TGTGCCAGCAGCTTAGGGCCGTCGAATGAAAAACTGTTTTTT. Translation gives CASSLGPSNEKLFF. Full variable domain (remainder filled in from reference TRBV7-2 and TRBJ1-4): GAGVSQSPSNKVTEKGKDVELRCDPISGHTALYWYRQSLGQGLEFLIYFQGNSAPDKSGLPSDRFSAERTGGSVSTLTIQRTQQEDSAVYLCASSLGPSNEKLFFGSGTQLSVL.

This clone has only a few counts. The chain has TRBV28 and TRBJ2-7; D may be TRBD2 (5 bases). V dropped 5 bases and J dropped 6 bases, with 11 bases sitting between them. The CDR3 has 12 residues. CDR1 MDHEN and CDR2 SYDVKM come from the germline V gene. The CDR3 loop is CASSEDGLEQYF. The CDR3 nucleotides are TGTGCCAGCAGTGAGGACGGACTCGAGCAGTACTTC.

In its sample, this clone was seen a few times. The chain uses TRBV7-3 and TRBJ2-4; TRBD2 is a possible D gene (6 bases). Germline V CDR1 and CDR2: SGHTA, FQGTGA. The germline V and J ends were trimmed by 5 bases and 3 bases, with 17 bases remaining between them. The length of the CDR3 is 16 residues. This CDR3 is CASSPGGSGGKNIQYF. The CDR3 bases are TGTGCCAGCAGCCCCGGGGGTAGCGGAGGCAAAAACATTCAGTACTTC.

The chain recombines TRBV7-2 with TRBJ2-3; TRBD1 aligns across 9 bases. Germline assignment: CDR1 SGHTA and CDR2 FQGNSA. With V trimmed by 2 bases and J by 3 bases, 6 bases remained unmatched. This CDR3 has 16 amino acids. The CDR3 DNA follows: TGTGCCAGCAGCTTAATGGGACAGGGAAATACAGATACGCAGTATTTT. Residues: CASSLMGQGNTDTQYF.

The rearrangement uses TRBV19 and TRBJ1-1; TRBD1 aligns across 9 bases. This CDR3 is built from 15 residues. Germline CDR1 and CDR2: LNHDA and SQIVND (reference sequence). Unmatched junction bases numbered 11, after V lost 4 bases and J lost 8 bases. CDR3 sequence: CASSTSLTGGGEAFF. The CDR3 DNA reads TGTGCCAGTAGTACCTCTCTTACAGGGGGCGGCGAAGCTTTCTTT.

The gene calls are TRBV15 and TRBJ2-7; D possibly corresponds to TRBD1 (5 bases). CDR3 length: 14 residues. The V gene's germline CDR1 is LNHNV and CDR2 YYDKDF (reference sequence). Trimming shortened V by 0 bases and J by 5 bases, and 11 bases separated the two germline ends. In nucleotides, the CDR3 is TGTGCCACCAGCAGAGACCAGGGTTTAGACGAGCAGTACTTC. It specifies CATSRDQGLDEQYF.

The J gene is TRBJ2-7, the V gene TRBV5-6; D is ambiguous. The CDR3 runs 12 residues. Trimming stripped 2 bases from V and 0 bases from J, with 3 bases between. Germline CDR1 and CDR2: SGHDT and YYEEEE. The CDR3 loop reads CASSFGSYEQYF. The DNA of the CDR3 is TGTGCCAGCAGCTTCGGCTCCTACGAGCAGTACTTC. Supplemented by reference TRBV5-6 and TRBJ2-7, the full variable domain reads DAGVTQSPTHLIKTRGQQVTLRCSPKSGHDTVSWYQQALGQGPQFIFQYYEEEERQRGNFPDRFSGHQFPNYSSELNVNALLLGDSALYLCASSFGSYEQYFGPGTRLTVT.

The chain uses TRBV5-6 and TRBJ2-7; weak D call: TRBD1 (6 bases). V dropped 3 bases and J dropped 4 bases, with 8 bases sitting between them. The CDR3 consists of 12 residues. Germline V lookup: CDR1 SGHDT, CDR2 YYEEEE. The CDR3 region has the DNA TGTGCCAGCAGCTCTGGACAGTACGAGCAGTACTTC. It yields the protein CASSSGQYEQYF.

This rearrangement joins TRBV29-1 to TRBJ1-2; D call uncertain. Trimming took 7 bases from V and 4 from J, leaving 16 bases between them. The CDR3 is 13 amino acids. Germline V lookup: CDR1 SQVTM, CDR2 ANQGSEA. CDR3 in DNA: TGCAGCGCCCAGCCGGGAGGCAGCTATGGCTACACCTTC. This encodes CSAQPGGSYGYTF.

This chain joins TRBV5-4 and TRBJ2-2, with 9 bases identical to TRBD2. Germline values: CDR1 SGHNT, CDR2 YYREEE (reference sequence). The V gene end was trimmed by 4 bases and the J gene end by 7 bases; junction bases not matched to a gene: 11. This CDR3 comprises 16 residues. In nucleotides, the CDR3 is TGTGCCAGCAGCCCCCAACTAGCGGGTAGGGGCGGGGAGCTGTTTTTT. Translating it yields CASSPQLAGRGGELFF.

The V and J genes are TRBV15 and TRBJ2-4, with 10 bases that match TRBD1. The CDR3 loop spans 14 amino acids. Germline trimming cut 11 bases from V and 9 bases from J; bases unmatched to any gene: 13. Germline CDR1 reads LNHNV; CDR2 reads YYDKDF (reference sequence). In DNA form, the CDR3 reads TGTGCCGCCTCGCGACAGGGGGCCGGTGGCATTCAGTACTTC. This codes for CAASRQGAGGIQYF.

The rearrangement links TRBV7-8 to TRBJ2-5; 9 bases align to TRBD1. Germline loops: CDR1 SGHVS, CDR2 FQNEAQ. The ends lost 5 bases at V and 5 bases at J; junction bases unmatched: 12. The CDR3 loop spans 16 amino acids. The CDR3 loop reads CASSPSSGQGFETQYF. The CDR3 DNA reads as TGTGCCAGCAGCCCCTCGTCAGGACAGGGGTTCGAGACCCAGTACTTC. Using reference TRBV7-8 and TRBJ2-5 for the parts outside the CDR3, the full variable domain is GAGVSQSPRYKVAKRGQDVALRCDPISGHVSLFWYQQALGQGPEFLTYFQNEAQLDKSGLPSDRFFAERPEGSVSTLKIQRTQQEDSAVYLCASSPSSGQGFETQYFGPGTRLLVL.

This CDR3 is CASSTQGEDTEAFF. The CDR3 nucleotides are TGTGCCAGTAGTACACAGGGGGAGGACACTGAAGCTTTCTTT. The chain recombines TRBV19 with TRBJ1-1, with TRBD1 identical over 8 bases. Per germline, CDR1 LNHDA and CDR2 SQIVND (reference sequence). The V segment lost 4 bases and the J segment 3 bases; nucleotides outside the gene matches: 4. The CDR3 spans 14 residues.

The chain joins TRBV6-5 to TRBJ1-6; D is undetermined. Germline V lookup: CDR1 MNHEY, CDR2 SVGAGI. The CDR3 has 16 amino acids. Trimming removed 0 bases from V and 0 bases from J, with 6 bases in between. The DNA of the CDR3 is TGTGCCAGCAGTTACTCACTAAGCTCCTATAATTCACCCCTCCACTTT. Amino acid sequence: CASSYSLSSYNSPLHF.

This chain links TRBV6-4 with TRBJ2-2; 11 bases map to TRBD2. This CDR3 region has 14 residues. V dropped 5 bases and J dropped 11; count of bases not matched to a gene: 7. The V gene's germline CDR1 is MRHNA and CDR2 SNTAGT. In nucleotides, the CDR3 is TGTGCCAGCAGTCCGGGACTAGCGGCCGAAGAGCTGTTTTTT. Protein sequence: CASSPGLAAEELFF.

The chain links TRBV30 to TRBJ1-1, with a tentative D call TRBD1 (6 bases). The CDR3 runs to 13 residues. The V gene's germline CDR1 is GTSNPN and CDR2 SVGIG (reference sequence). V was pared by 0 bases and J by 5 bases, with 10 bases between. In DNA, the CDR3 is TGTGCCTGGAGTGTACGAGGGGGAACTGAAGCTTTCTTT. Translating gives CAWSVRGGTEAFF.

Notes on this clone: One junction end does not reproduce the germline sequence, and a read error may be involved. CDR3 nucleotide sequence: TGCCGTGCGGGGGGAGGAAATGAGCAGTTCTTC. It translates to CRAGGGNEQFF. The chain combines TRBV20-1 with TRBJ2-1; 8 positions match TRBD2. CDR1 is DFQATT and CDR2 is SNEGSKA in the germline V gene (reference sequence). The length of the CDR3 is 11 residues.

This clone was observed once. V and J are TRBV5-6 and TRBJ1-2; the D gene is possibly TRBD1 (6 bases). Germline CDR1 and CDR2: SGHDT and YYEEEE. The CDR3 loop spans 14 amino acids. V was cut by 4 bases and J by 8 bases, with 18 bases left in between. Written as DNA, the CDR3 is TGTGCCAGCAGCCTTTGGACAGTTTCTTCCGGCTACACCTTC. Protein product: CASSLWTVSSGYTF.

V usage is TRBV4-1 and J usage is TRBJ2-1; 7 bases line up with TRBD1. The junction had 8 bases not matched to a gene; V was cut back by 6 bases and J by 15 bases. CDR3 length: 11 amino acids. Germline V gives CDR1 MGHRA, CDR2 YSYEKL. CDR3 sequence: CASREGGIWFF. The DNA for the CDR3 is TGCGCCAGCAGGGAAGGGGGCATATGGTTCTTC.